One and the same sample provided the 11 T cell receptor beta chains below, sequenced in a study of T cell responses to AZD1222 COVID-19 vaccine. The protocol was immunoSEQ multiplex PCR, while the TCRdb copy is restricted to in-frame clones and leaves out a portion. The sample shows about 190,000 clones, around 90% of them seen only once. The sequenced sample was peripheral blood, obtained on day 0 of AZD1222 vaccination. Source of these receptors: an adult in good health.

V usage is TRBV5-1 and J usage is TRBJ1-3, with D perhaps TRBD1 (6 bases). CDR1 and CDR2 (germline): SGHRS, YFSETQ. The germline V and J ends were trimmed by 0 bases and 4 bases, with 8 bases remaining between them. The CDR3 has 14 amino acids. As DNA, the CDR3 is TGCGCCAGCAGCTTGGTTCAGGGGGGAAACACCATATATTTT. Translated, it gives CASSLVQGGNTIYF.

This clone appeared a few times. The chain combines TRBV20-1 with TRBJ1-5, with D unclear. The ends were cut back, 3 bases at V and 7 bases at J, with 19 bases in the middle. Germline CDR1 reads DFQATT; CDR2 reads SNEGSKA (reference sequence). CDR3 size: 15 residues. In DNA, the CDR3 is TGCAGTGCTAGTACATGGGGAGGTGTACGGCAGCCCCAGCATTTT. As protein: CSASTWGGVRQPQHF.

The gene calls are TRBV13 and TRBJ1-6, with D possibly TRBD1 on 5 matching bases. Germline V gene lookup returns CDR1 PRHDT and CDR2 FYEKMQ (reference sequence). The CDR3 spans 14 residues. V lost 4 bases, J lost 8 bases, and 12 bases lay in between. The CDR3 DNA sequence: TGTGCCAGCAGCTCGTGGGGGTTTGATTCACCCCTCCACTTT. Translated: CASSSWGFDSPLHF.

In regard to this clone: Mismatch with germline at one junction end may stem from a read error. The chain joins TRBV12-3 or TRBV12-4 to TRBJ1-2, with D tentatively TRBD1 (5 bases). The CDR3 is 12 residues long. The CDR3: CASSLEGARYTF. Here the CDR3 DNA reads TGTGCCAGCAGCTTAGAAGGGGCGCGCTACACCTTC.

The chain recombines TRBV29-1 with TRBJ2-2; unclear D gene. The CDR3 has 15 amino acids. CDR1 and CDR2 (germline): SQVTM, ANQGSEA. The ends were cut back, 6 bases at V and 0 bases at J, with 14 bases in the middle. The CDR3 sequence is CSVVQGSANTGELFF. The CDR3, as DNA: TGCAGCGTAGTCCAAGGTTCTGCGAACACCGGGGAGCTGTTTTTT.

The gene calls are TRBV28 and TRBJ2-7; TRBD2 agrees at 11 bases. Germline CDR1 reads MDHEN; CDR2 reads SYDVKM. The CDR3 is 15 residues long. J gave up 4 bases and V 5 bases, and 7 bases lay outside the gene matches. The CDR3 coding sequence is TGTGCCAGCAGTCTAAGGACTAGCGGGTATTACGAGCAGTACTTC. Protein product: CASSLRTSGYYEQYF.

The gene calls are TRBV15 and TRBJ1-1; D is uncertain. The CDR3 is 16 residues long. In germline, CDR1 is LNHNV, CDR2 YYDKDF (reference sequence). The ends were cut back, 5 bases at V and 2 bases at J, with 18 bases in the middle. Here the CDR3 DNA reads TGTGCCACCAGCTTCCAACCGGAGGGCTCCAACACTGAAGCTTTCTTT. It codes for CATSFQPEGSNTEAFF.

The V call is TRBV9, the J call TRBJ1-3, with 9 bases identical to TRBD1. Germline trimming cut 3 bases from V and 8 bases from J; bases unmatched to any gene: 6. This CDR3 region has 14 residues. CDR1 and CDR2 from the germline V gene are SGDLS and YYNGEE. The CDR3 bases are TGTGCCAGCAGCGGTAACGACAGGGGGGACACCATATATTTT. Encoded protein: CASSGNDRGDTIYF.

The chain carries TRBV5-4 and TRBJ2-1; D remains unclear. Germline CDR1 SGHNT, CDR2 YYREEE (reference sequence). The CDR3 consists of 14 residues. V was clipped by 6 bases and J by 9 bases, with 19 bases between them. CDR3 nucleotides: TGTGCCAGCACCTATCAAGGGAACGTGGGTGAGCAGTTCTTC. It encodes CASTYQGNVGEQFF.

The chain couples TRBV15 to TRBJ1-3; D possibly corresponds to TRBD1 (6 bases). Germline loops: CDR1 LNHNV, CDR2 YYDKDF (reference sequence). Trimming left V 4 bases short and J 4 bases short, with 14 bases between. This CDR3 region has 15 residues. The CDR3 region is CATSKTGLRGNTIYF. The CDR3 DNA reads TGTGCCACCAGCAAAACAGGGTTGCGAGGAAACACCATATATTTT. Complete variable domain (other parts from reference TRBV15 and TRBJ1-3): DAMVIQNPRYQVTQFGKPVTLSCSQTLNHNVMYWYQQKSSQAPKLLFHYYDKDFNNEADTPDNFQSRRPNTSFCFLDIRSPGLGDTAMYLCATSKTGLRGNTIYFGEGSWLTVV.

CDR3 residues: CSVVSGYNEQFF. DNA of the CDR3: TGCAGCGTTGTGTCGGGGTACAATGAGCAGTTCTTC. This chain links TRBV29-1 with TRBJ2-1; TRBD2 might be the D (5 bases). V lost 4 bases to trimming and J lost 4 bases, with 8 bases between them. The CDR3 has 12 residues. CDR1 is SQVTM, CDR2 ANQGSEA, per germline.